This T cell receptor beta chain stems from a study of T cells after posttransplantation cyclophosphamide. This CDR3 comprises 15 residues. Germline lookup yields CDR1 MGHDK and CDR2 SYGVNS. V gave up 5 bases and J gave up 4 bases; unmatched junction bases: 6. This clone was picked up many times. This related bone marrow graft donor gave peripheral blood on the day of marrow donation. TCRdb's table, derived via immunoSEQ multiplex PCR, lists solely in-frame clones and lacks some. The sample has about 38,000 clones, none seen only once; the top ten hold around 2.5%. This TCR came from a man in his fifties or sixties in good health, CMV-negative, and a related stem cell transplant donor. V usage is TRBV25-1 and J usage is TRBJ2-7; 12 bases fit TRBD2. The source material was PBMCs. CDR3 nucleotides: TGTGCCAGCAGTTCTCGGACTAGCGGGGTTTACGAGCAGTACTTC. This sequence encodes CASSSRTSGVYEQYF.